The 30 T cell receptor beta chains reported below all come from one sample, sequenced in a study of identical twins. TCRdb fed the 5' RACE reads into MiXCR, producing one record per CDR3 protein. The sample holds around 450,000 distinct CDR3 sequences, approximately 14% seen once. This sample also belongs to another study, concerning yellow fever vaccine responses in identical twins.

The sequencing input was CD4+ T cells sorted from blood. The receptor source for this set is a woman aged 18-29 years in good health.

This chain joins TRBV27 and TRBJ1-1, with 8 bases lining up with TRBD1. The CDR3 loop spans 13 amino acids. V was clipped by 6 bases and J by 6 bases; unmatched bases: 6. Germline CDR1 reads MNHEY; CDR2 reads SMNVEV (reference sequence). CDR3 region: CASRDRGKAEAFF. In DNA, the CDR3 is TGTGCCAGCAGAGACAGGGGTAAGGCTGAAGCTTTCTTT.

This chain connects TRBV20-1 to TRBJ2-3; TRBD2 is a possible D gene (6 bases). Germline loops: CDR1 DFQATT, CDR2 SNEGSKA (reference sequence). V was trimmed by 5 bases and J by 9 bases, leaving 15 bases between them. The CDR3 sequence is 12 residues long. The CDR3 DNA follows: TGCAGTGCTGACACTTTAGCGGAAACGCAGTATTTT. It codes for CSADTLAETQYF.

The DNA of the CDR3 is TGTGCCAGCAGCCCATTAGCGGGACTCAGCACAGATACGCAGTATTTT. Protein product: CASSPLAGLSTDTQYF. V is TRBV3-1 and J is TRBJ2-3, with TRBD2 identical over 8 bases. The V segment lost 4 bases and the J segment 0 bases; nucleotides outside the gene matches: 6. CDR3 size: 16 residues. Per the germline V gene, CDR1 is LGHDT and CDR2 is YNNKEL (reference sequence).

The CDR3 protein is CAEAVSGRGNTIYF. The CDR3, as DNA: TGTGCCGAGGCGGTATCGGGCAGGGGTAACACCATATATTTT. The chain recombines TRBV12-3 or TRBV12-4 with TRBJ1-3; possibly TRBD1 for D (6 bases). The germline V and J ends were trimmed by 11 bases and 7 bases, with 21 bases remaining between them. This CDR3 is 14 amino acids long.

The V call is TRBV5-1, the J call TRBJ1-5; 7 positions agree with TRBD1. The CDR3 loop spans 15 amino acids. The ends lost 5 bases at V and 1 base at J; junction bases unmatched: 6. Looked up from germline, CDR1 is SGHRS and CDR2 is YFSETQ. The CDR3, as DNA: TGCGCCAGCAGTTTCGGGACAGTCAGCAATCAGCCCCAGCATTTT. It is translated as CASSFGTVSNQPQHF.

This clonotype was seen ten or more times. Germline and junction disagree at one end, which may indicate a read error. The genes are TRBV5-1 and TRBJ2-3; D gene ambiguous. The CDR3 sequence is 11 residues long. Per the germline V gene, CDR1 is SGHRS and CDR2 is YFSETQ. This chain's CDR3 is CASSLSDTQYF. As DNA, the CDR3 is TGTGCCAGCAGCTTATCCGATACGCAGTATTTT.

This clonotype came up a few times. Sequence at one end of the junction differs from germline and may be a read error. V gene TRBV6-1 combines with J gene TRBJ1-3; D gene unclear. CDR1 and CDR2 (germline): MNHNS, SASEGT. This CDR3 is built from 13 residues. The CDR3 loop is CGSTGFSGNTIYF. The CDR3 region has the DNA TGCGGCTCTACGGGTTTCTCTGGAAACACCATATATTTT.

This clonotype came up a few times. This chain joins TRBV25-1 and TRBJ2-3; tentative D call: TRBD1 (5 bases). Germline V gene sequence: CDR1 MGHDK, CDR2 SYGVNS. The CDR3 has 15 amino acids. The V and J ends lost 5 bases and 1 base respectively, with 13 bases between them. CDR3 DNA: TGTGCCAGCAGTTTTTTACAGGTCGGCACAGATACGCAGTATTTT. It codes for CASSFLQVGTDTQYF. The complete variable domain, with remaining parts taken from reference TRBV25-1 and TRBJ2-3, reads EADIYQTPRYLVIGTGKKITLECSQTMGHDKMYWYQQDPGMELHLIHYSYGVNSTEKGDLSSESTVSRIRTEHFPLTLESARPSHTSQYLCASSFLQVGTDTQYFGPGTRLTVL.

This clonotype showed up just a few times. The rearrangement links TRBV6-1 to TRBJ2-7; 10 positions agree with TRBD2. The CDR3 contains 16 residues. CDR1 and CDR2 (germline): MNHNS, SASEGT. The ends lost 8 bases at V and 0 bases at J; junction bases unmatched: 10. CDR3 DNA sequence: TGTGCCAGCTCCAGGGGACTAGCGTCTAGCTCCTACGAGCAGTACTTC. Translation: CASSRGLASSSYEQYF.

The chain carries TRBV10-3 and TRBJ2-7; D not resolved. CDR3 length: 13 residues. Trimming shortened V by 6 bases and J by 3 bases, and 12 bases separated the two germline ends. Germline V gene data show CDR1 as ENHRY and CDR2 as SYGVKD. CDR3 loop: CAIRERLIYEQYF. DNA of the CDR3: TGTGCCATCAGGGAGAGACTCATCTACGAGCAGTACTTC.

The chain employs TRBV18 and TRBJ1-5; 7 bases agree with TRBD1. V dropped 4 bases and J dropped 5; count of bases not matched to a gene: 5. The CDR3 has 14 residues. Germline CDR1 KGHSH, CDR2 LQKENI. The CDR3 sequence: CASSQQGSDQPQHF. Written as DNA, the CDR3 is TGTGCCAGCTCACAACAGGGGAGCGATCAGCCCCAGCATTTT.

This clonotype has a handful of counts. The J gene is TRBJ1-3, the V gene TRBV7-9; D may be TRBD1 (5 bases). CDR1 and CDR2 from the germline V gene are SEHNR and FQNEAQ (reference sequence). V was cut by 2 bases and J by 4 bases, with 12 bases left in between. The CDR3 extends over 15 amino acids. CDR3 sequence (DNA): TGTGCCAGCAGCTTAACGGGGGATTCAGGAAACACCATATATTTT. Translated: CASSLTGDSGNTIYF.

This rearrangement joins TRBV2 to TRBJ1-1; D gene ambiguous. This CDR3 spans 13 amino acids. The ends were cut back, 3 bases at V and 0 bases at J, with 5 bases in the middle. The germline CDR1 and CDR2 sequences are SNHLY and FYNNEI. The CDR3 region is CASSEDLNTEAFF. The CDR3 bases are TGTGCCAGCAGTGAGGACCTGAACACTGAAGCTTTCTTT.

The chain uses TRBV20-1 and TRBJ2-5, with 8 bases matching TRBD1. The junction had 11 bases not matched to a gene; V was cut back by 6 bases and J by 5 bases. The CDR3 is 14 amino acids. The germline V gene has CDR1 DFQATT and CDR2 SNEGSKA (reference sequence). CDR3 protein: CSAENLDRAETQYF. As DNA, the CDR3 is TGCAGTGCCGAAAATTTGGACAGGGCGGAGACCCAGTACTTC.

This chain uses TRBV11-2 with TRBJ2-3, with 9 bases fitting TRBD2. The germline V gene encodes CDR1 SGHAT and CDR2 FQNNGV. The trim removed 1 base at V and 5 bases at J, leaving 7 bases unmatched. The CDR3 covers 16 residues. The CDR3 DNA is TGTGCCAGCAGCTTAGGGGGCGGGGGGGCAATAGATACGCAGTATTTT. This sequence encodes CASSLGGGGAIDTQYF.

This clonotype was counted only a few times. CDR3 DNA: TGCAGTGCTAGAGATAGACTAGGGAGCACAGATACGCAGTATTTT. Its translation is CSARDRLGSTDTQYF. The chain recombines TRBV20-1 with TRBJ2-3; perhaps TRBD2 as D (6 bases). Germline CDR1 reads DFQATT; CDR2 reads SNEGSKA (reference sequence). Trimming cost V 0 bases and J 0 bases, with 10 bases left between them. The CDR3 spans 15 residues.

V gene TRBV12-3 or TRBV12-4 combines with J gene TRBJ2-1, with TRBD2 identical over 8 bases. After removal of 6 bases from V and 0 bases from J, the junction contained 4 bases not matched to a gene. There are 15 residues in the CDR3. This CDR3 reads CASRNSGVSYNEQFF. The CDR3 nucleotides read TGTGCCAGCAGGAATAGCGGGGTCTCCTACAATGAGCAGTTCTTC.

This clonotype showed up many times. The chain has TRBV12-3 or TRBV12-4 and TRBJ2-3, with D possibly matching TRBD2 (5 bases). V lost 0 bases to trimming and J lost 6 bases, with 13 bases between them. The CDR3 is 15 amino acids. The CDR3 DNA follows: TGTGCCAGCAGTTTAGCCGGACTGGCATCCGATACGCAGTATTTT. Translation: CASSLAGLASDTQYF.

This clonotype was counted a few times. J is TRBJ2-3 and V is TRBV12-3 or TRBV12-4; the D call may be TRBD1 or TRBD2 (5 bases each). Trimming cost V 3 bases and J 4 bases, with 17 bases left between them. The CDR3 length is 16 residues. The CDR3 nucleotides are TGTGCCAGCAGTTTCGGGGCCGAGGTCTTCGCAGATACGCAGTATTTT. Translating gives CASSFGAEVFADTQYF.

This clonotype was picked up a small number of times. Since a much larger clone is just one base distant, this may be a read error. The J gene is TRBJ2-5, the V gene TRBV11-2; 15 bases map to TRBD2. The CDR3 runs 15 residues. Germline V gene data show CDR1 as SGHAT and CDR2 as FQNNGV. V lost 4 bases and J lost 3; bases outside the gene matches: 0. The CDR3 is CASSWTSGGEETQYF. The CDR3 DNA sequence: TGTGCCAGCAGCTGGACTAGCGGGGGGGAAGAGACCCAGTACTTC.

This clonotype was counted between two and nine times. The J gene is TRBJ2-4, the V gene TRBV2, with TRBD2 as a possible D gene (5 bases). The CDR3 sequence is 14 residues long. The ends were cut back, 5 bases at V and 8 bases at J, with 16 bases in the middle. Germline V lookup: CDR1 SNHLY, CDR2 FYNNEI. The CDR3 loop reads CASSFPTLGDIQYF. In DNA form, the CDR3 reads TGTGCCAGCAGTTTTCCCACGCTCGGGGACATTCAGTACTTC.

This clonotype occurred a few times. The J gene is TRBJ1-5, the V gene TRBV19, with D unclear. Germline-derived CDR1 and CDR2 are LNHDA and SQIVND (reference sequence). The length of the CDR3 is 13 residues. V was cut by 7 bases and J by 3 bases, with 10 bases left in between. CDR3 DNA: TGTGCCAGTACGAACGCCTACAATCAGCCCCAGCATTTT. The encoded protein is CASTNAYNQPQHF.

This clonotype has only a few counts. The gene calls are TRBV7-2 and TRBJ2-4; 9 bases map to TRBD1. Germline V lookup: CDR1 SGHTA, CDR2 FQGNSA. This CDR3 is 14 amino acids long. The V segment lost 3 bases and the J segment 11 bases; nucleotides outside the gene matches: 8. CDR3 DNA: TGTGCCAGCAGCTTGGGGACAGGGAGTTTTCTTCAGTACTTC. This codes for CASSLGTGSFLQYF.

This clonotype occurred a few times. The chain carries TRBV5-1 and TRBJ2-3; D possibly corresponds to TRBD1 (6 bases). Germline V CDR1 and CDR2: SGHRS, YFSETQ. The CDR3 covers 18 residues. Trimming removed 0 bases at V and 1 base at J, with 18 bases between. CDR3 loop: CASSLAKGGAAGTDTQYF. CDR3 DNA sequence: TGCGCCAGCAGCTTGGCCAAAGGGGGTGCAGCTGGCACAGATACGCAGTATTTT.

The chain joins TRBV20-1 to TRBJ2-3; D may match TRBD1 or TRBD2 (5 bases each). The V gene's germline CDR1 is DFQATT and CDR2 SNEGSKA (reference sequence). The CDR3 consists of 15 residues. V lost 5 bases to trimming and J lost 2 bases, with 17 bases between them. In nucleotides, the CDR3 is TGCAGTGCTGTGGGGGTAGCGACCCCCACAGATACGCAGTATTTT. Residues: CSAVGVATPTDTQYF.

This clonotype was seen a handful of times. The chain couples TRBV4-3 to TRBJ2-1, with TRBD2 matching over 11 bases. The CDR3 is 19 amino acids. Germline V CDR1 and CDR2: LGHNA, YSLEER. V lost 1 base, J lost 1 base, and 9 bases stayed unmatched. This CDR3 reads CASSQVASGRLFSYNEQFF. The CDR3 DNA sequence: TGCGCCAGCAGCCAAGTCGCTAGCGGGAGGTTATTTTCCTACAATGAGCAGTTCTTC.

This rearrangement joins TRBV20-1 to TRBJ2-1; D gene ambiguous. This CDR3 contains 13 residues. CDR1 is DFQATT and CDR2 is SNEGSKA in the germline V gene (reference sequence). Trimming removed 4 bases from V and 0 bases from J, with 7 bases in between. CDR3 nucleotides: TGCAGTGCTATGCCTAACTCCTACAATGAGCAGTTCTTC. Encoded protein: CSAMPNSYNEQFF.

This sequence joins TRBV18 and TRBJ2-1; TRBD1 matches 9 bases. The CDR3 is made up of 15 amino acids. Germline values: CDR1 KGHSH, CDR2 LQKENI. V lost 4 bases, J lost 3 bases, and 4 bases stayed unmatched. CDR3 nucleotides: TGTGCCAGCTCACTCGGGACAGGGTTCTACAATGAGCAGTTCTTC. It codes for CASSLGTGFYNEQFF.

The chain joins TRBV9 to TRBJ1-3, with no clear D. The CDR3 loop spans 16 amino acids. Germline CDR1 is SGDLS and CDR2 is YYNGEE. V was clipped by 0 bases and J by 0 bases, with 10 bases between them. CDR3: CASSVVPASSGNTIYF. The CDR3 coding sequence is TGTGCCAGCAGCGTAGTGCCAGCGAGCTCTGGAAACACCATATATTTT. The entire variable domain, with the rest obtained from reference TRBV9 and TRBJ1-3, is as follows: DSGVTQTPKHLITATGQRVTLRCSPRSGDLSVYWYQQSLDQGLQFLIQYYNGEERAKGNILERFSAQQFPDLHSELNLSSLELGDSALYFCASSVVPASSGNTIYFGEGSWLTVV.

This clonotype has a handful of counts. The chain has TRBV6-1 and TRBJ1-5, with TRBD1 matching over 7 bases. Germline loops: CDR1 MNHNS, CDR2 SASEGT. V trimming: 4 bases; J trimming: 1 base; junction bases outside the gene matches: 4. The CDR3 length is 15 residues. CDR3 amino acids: CASSGDRGSNQPQHF. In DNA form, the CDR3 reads TGTGCCAGCAGTGGGGACAGAGGGAGCAATCAGCCCCAGCATTTT.